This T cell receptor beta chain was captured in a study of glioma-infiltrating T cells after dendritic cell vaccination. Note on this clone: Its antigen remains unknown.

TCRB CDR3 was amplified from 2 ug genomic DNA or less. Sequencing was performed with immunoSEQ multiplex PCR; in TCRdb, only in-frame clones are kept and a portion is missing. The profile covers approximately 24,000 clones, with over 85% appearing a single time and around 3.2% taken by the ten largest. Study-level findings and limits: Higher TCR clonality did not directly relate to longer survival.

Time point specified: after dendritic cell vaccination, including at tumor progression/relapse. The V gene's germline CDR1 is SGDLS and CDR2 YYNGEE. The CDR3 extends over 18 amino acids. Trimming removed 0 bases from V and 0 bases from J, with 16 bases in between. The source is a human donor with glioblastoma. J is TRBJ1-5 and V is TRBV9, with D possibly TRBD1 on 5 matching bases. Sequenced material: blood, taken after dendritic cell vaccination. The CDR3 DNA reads TGTGCCAGCAGCGTAGTTGGGGGGAGGGAATATAGCAATCAGCCCCAGCATTTT. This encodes CASSVVGGREYSNQPQHF.